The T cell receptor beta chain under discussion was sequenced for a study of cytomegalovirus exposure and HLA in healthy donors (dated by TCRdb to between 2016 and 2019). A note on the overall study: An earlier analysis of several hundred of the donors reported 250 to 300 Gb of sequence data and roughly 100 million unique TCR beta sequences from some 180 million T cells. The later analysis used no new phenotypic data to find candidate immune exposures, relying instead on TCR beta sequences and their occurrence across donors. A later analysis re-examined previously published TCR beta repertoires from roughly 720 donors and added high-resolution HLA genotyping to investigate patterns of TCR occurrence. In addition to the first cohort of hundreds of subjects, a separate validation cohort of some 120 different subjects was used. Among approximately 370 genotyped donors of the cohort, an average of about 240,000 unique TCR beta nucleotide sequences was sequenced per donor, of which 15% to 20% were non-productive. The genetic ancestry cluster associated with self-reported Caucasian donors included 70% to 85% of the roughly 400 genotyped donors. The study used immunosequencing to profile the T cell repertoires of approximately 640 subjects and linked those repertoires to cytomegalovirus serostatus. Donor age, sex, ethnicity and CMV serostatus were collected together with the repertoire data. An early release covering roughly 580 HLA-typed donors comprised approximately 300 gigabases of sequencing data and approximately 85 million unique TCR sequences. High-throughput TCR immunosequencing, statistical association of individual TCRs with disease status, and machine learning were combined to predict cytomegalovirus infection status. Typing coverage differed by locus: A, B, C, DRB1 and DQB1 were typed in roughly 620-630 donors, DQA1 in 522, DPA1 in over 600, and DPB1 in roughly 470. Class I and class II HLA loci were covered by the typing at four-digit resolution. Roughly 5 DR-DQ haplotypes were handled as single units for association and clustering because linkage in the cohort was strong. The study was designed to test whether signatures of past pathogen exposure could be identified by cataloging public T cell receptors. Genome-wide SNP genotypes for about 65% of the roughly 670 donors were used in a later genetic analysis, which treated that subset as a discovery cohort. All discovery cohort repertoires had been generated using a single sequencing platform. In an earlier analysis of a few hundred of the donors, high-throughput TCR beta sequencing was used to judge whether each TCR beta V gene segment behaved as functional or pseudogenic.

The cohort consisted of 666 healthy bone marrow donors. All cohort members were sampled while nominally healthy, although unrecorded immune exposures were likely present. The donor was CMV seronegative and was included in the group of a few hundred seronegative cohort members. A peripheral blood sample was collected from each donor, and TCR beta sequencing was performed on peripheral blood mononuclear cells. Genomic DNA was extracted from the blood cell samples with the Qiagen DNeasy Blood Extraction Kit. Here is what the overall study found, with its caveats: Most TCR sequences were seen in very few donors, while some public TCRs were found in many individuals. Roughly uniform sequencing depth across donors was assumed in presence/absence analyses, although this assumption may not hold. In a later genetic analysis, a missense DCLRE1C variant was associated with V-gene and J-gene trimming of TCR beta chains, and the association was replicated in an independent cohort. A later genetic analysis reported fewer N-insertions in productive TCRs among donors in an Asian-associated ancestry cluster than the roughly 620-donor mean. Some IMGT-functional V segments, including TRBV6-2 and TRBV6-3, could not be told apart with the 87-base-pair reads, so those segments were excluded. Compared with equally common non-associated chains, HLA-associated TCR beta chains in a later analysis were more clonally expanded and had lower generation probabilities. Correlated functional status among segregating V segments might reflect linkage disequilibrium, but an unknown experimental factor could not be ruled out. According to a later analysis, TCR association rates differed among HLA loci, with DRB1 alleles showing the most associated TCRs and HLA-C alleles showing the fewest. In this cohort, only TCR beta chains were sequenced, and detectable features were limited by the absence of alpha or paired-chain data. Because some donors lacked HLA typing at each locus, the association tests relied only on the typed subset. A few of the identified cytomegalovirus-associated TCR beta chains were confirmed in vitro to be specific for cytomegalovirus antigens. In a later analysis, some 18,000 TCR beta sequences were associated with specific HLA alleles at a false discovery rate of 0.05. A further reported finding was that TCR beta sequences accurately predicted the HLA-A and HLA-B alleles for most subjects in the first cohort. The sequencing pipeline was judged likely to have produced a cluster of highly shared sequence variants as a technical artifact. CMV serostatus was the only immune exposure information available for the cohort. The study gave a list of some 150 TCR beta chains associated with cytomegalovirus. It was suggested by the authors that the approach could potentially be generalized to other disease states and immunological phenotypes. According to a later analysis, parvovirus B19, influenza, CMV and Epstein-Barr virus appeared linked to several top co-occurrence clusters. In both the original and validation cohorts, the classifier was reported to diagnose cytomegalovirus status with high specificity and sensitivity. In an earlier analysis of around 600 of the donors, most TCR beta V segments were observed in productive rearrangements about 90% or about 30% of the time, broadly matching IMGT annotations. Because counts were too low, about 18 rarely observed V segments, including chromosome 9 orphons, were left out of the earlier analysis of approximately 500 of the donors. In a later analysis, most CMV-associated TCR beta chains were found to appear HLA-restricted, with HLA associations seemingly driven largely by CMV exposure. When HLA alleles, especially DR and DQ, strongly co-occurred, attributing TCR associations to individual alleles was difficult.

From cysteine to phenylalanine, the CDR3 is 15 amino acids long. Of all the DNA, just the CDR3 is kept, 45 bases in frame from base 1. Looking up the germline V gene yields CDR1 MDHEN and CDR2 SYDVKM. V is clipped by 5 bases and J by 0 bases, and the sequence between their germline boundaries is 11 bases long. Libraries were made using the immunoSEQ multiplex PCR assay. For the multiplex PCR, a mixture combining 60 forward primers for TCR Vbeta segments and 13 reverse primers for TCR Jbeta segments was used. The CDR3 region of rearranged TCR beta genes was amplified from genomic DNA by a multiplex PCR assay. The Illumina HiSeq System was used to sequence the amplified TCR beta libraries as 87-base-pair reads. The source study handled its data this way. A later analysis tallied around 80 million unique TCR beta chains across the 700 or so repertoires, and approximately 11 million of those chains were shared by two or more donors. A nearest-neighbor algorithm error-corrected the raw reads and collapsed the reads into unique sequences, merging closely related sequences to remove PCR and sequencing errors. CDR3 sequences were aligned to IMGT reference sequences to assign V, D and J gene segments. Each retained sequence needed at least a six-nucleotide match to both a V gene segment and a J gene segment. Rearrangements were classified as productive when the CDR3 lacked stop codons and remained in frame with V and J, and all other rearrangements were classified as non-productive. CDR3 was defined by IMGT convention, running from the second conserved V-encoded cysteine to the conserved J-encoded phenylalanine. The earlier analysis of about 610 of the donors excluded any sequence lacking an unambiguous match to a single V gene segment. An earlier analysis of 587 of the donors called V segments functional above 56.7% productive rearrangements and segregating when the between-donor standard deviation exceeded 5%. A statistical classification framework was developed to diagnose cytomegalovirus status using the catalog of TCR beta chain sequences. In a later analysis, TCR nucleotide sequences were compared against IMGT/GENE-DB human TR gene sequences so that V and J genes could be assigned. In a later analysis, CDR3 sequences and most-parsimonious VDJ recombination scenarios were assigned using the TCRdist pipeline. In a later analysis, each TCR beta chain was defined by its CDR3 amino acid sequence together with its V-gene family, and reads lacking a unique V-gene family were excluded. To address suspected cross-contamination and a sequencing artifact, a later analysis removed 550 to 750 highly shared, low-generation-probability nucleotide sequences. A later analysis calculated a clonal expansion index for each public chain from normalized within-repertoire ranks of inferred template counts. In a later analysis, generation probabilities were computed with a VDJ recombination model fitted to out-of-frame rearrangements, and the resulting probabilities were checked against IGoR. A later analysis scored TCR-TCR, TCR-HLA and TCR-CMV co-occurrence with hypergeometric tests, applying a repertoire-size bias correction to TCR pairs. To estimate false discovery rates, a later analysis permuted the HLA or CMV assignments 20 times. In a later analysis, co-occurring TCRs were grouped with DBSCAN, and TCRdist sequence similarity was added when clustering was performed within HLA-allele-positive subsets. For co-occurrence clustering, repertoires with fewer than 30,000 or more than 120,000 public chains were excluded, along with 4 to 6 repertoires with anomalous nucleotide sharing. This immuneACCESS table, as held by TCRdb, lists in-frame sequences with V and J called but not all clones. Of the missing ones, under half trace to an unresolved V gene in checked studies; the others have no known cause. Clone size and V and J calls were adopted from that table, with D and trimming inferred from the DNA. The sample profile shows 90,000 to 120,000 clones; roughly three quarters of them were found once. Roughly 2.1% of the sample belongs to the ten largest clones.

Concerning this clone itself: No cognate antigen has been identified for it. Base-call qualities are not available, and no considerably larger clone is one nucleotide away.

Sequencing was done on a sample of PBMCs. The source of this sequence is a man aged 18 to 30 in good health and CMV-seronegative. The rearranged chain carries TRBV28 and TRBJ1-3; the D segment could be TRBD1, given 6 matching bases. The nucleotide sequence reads TGTGCCAGCAGTCGGGGACAATACTCTGGAAACACCATATATTTT. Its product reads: CASSRGQYSGNTIYF.